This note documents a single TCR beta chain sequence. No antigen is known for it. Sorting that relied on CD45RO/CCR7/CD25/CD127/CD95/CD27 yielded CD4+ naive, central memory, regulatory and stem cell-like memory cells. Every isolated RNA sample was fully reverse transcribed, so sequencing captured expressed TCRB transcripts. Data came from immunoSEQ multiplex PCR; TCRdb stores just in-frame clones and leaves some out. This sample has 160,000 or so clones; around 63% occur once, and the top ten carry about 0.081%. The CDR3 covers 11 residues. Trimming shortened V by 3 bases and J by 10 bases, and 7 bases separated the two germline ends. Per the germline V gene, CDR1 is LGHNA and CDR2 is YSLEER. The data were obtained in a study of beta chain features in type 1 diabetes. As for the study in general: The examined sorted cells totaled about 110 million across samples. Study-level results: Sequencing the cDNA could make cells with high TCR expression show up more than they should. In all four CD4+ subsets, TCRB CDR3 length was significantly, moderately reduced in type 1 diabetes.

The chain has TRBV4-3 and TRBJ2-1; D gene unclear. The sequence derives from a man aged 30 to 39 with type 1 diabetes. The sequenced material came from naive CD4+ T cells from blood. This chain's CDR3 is CASSHRAEQFF. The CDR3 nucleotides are TGCGCCAGCAGCCATCGGGCCGAGCAGTTCTTC.